Following are 7 T cell receptor beta chains from one sample sequenced in a study of siplizumab effects on memory and regulatory T cells. The method was immunoSEQ multiplex PCR; TCRdb's version includes in-frame clones alone and lacks a portion of them. The sample yields about 98,000 clones, 92% seen once. Material: CD4+ T cells sorted from blood. The receptors stem from a human donor in good health.

The chain couples TRBV5-4 to TRBJ2-2; either TRBD1 or TRBD2 may supply D (7 bases each). V lost 4 bases and J 6 bases, leaving 13 bases between the germline ends. There are 14 residues in the CDR3. Germline values: CDR1 SGHNT, CDR2 YYREEE (reference sequence). DNA for the CDR3: TGTGCCAGCAGCGGCAGGGGGGGCCCCGGGGAGCTGTTTTTT. It encodes CASSGRGGPGELFF.

The chain recombines TRBV5-1 with TRBJ2-2; D uncertain. Germline V lookup: CDR1 SGHRS, CDR2 YFSETQ. V shed 0 bases and J shed 1 base, with 4 bases lying between them. This CDR3 comprises 14 residues. The CDR3, as DNA: TGCGCCAGCAGCTTGGGACAGAACACCGGGGAGCTGTTTTTT. Its translation: CASSLGQNTGELFF.

The chain joins TRBV7-3 to TRBJ1-2, with 7 bases fitting TRBD1. V shed 4 bases and J 4 bases; nucleotides not matched to a gene: 9. There are 15 residues in the CDR3. Germline V CDR1 and CDR2: SGHTA, FQGTGA. The CDR3 DNA reads as TGTGCCAGCAGCTACCGGGACAGTGGGTCCTATGGCTACACCTTC. Protein sequence: CASSYRDSGSYGYTF.

The chain links TRBV5-1 to TRBJ2-6; D is unclear. Between the trimmed V and J ends, which lost 3 bases and 0 bases, there was a span of 10 bases. The CDR3 is 16 amino acids. The germline gives CDR1 SGHRS, CDR2 YFSETQ. The CDR3 DNA is TGCGCCAGCAGCTCACCATGGAACTCTGGGGCCAACGTCCTGACTTTC. It codes for CASSSPWNSGANVLTF.

The chain employs TRBV25-1 and TRBJ2-7, with TRBD1 matching 7 bases. The trim removed 6 bases at V and 4 bases at J, leaving 12 bases unmatched. CDR1 is MGHDK, CDR2 SYGVNS, per germline. This CDR3 contains 15 residues. CDR3 DNA: TGTGCCAGCAGCCAACAGGGGTCCAGAGGGTACGAGCAGTACTTC. As protein: CASSQQGSRGYEQYF.

J is TRBJ1-2 and V is TRBV7-8, with unresolved D. With 1 base removed from V and 3 bases from J, the gap between germline ends came to 6 bases. The CDR3 covers 13 residues. From germline, CDR1 is SGHVS and CDR2 FQNEAQ. CDR3 amino acids: CASSLELDYGYTF. The CDR3 DNA reads as TGTGCCAGCAGCTTAGAGCTAGACTATGGCTACACCTTC.

The rearrangement links TRBV29-1 to TRBJ2-3, with 10 positions matching TRBD2. V trimming: 7 bases; J trimming: 1 base; junction bases outside the gene matches: 8. CDR1 SQVTM and CDR2 ANQGSEA come from the germline V gene. CDR3 size: 15 residues. CDR3 in DNA: TGCAGCGCCCCGGGAGCGGGAGGGGGCACAGATACGCAGTATTTT. As protein: CSAPGAGGGTDTQYF.